This T cell receptor (beta chain) was sequenced in a study of T cells after yellow fever vaccination. On the study more broadly: It was SMART-Seq v4 Ultra Low Input that prepared the fractions with low cell numbers.

Template-switching 5'RACE yielded the TCR cDNA; a universal primer site and UMIs were added in the process. MiXCR, run by TCRdb on the 5' RACE reads, gives a single entry per CDR3 protein. Counted here are some 160,000 distinct CDR3 sequences, around 8.5% occurring once; the ten biggest clones make up about 40%. Points on this clonotype: Its specificity is unknown.

The V gene's germline CDR1 is MNHEY and CDR2 SMNVEV (reference sequence). The CDR3 contains 16 residues. Trimming took off 5 bases at V and 8 bases at J, with 21 bases between the two ends. Study-wide results and limits: CD4 and CD8 compartments shared a small share of clonotypes, likely from convergent recombination. A faster peak, day 5 versus 15, was reached by the weaker secondary response.

The source of this sequence is a man aged 18 to 30 who received the YFV17D yellow fever vaccine. The gene calls are TRBV27 and TRBJ1-4; possible D gene TRBD1, 6 bases. The sample was CD8+ T cells sorted from PBMCs, taken 45 days after the yellow fever booster vaccination. The CDR3 coding sequence is TGTGCCAGCAGTCCTACTGACAGGCCCTTTGGGGAAAAACTGTTTTTT. It yields the protein CASSPTDRPFGEKLFF.